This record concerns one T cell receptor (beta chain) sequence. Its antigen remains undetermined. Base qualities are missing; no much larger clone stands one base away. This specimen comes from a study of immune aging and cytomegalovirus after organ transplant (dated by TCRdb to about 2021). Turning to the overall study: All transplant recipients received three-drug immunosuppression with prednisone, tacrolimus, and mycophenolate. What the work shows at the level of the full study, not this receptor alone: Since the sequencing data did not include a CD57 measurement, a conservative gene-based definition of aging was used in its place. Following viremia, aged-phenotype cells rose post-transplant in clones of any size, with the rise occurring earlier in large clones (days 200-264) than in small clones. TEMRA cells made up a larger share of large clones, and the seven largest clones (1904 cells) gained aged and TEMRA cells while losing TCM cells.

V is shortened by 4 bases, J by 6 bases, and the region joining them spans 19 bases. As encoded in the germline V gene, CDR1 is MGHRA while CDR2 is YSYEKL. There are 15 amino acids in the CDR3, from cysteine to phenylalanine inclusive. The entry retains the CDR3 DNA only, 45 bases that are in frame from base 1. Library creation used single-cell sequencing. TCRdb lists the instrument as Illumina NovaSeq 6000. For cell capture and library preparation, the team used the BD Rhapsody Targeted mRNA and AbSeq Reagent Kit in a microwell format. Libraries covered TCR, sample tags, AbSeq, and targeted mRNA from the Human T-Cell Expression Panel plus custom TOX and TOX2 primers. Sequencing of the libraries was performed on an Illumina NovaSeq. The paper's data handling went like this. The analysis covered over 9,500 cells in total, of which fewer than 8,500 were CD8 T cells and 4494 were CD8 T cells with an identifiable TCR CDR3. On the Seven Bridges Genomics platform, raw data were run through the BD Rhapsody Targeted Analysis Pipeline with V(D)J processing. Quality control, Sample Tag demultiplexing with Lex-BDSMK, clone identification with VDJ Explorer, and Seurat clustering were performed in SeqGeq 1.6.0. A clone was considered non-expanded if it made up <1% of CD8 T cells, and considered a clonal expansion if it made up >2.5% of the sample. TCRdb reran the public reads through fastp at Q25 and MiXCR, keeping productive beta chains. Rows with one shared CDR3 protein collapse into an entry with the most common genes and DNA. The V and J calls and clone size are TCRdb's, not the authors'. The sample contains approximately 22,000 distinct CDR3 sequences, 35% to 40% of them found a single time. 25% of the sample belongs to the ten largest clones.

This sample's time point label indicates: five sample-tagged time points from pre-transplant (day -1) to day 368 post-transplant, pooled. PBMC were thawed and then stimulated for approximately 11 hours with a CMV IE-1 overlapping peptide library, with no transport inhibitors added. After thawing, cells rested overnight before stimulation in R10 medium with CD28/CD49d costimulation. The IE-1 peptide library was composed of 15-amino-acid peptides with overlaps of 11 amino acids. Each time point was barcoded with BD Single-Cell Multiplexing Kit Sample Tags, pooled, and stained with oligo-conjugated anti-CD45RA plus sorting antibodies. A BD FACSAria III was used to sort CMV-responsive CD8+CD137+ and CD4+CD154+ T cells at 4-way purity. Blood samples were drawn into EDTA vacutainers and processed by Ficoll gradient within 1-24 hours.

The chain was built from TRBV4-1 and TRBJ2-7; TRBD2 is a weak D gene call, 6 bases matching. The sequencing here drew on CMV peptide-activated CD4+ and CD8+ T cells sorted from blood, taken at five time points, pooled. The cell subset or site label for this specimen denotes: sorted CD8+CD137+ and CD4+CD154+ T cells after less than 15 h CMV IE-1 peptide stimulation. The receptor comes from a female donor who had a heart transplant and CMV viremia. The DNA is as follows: TGCGCCAGCAGCCGTCAAGCGGAGGGGAGACTCGAGCAGTACTTC. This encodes CASSRQAEGRLEQYF.